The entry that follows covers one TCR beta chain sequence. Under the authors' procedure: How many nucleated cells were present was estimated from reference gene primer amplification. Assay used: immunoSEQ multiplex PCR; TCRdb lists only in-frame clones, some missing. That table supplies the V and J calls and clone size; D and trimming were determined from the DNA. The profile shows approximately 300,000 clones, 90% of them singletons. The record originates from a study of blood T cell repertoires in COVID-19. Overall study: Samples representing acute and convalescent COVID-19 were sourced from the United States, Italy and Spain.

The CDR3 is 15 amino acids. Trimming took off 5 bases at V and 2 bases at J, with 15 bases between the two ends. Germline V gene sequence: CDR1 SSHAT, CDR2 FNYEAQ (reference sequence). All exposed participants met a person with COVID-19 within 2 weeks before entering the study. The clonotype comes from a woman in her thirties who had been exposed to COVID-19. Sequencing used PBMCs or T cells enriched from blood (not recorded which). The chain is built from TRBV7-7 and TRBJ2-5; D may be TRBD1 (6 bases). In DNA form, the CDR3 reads TGTGCCAGCAGCCAGGTGGGGGCGCATCAAGAGACCCAGTACTTC. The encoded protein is CASSQVGAHQETQYF.